The 17 T cell receptor beta chains below all came from one sample that was sequenced in a study of T cell responses to AZD1222 COVID-19 vaccine. Sequenced by immunoSEQ multiplex PCR; TCRdb stores in-frame clones only, minus some. The repertoire holds 150,000 to 160,000 clones, with less than 95% as singletons. The specimen was peripheral blood, collected on day 0 of AZD1222 vaccination. The source is an adult in good health.

The genes are TRBV7-3 and TRBJ2-3, with a possible D match to TRBD2 (6 bases). This CDR3 spans 14 amino acids. Looked up from germline, CDR1 is SGHTA and CDR2 is FQGTGA. Deletions cut 1 base from V and 5 bases from J, with 10 bases between. The CDR3 nucleotides read TGTGCCAGCAGCTTAAGCGCGGGGCAAGATACGCAGTATTTT. This sequence encodes CASSLSAGQDTQYF.

J is TRBJ2-2 and V is TRBV7-3; 8 positions agree with TRBD1. V was clipped by 7 bases and J by 6 bases; unmatched bases: 10. This CDR3 is built from 15 residues. CDR1 SGHTA and CDR2 FQGTGA come from the germline V gene. CDR3 amino acids: CASTSTGDASGELFF. The DNA for the CDR3 is TGTGCCAGCACCTCGACAGGGGACGCCTCCGGGGAGCTGTTTTTT.

The genes are TRBV5-1 and TRBJ2-5; 9 nucleotides line up with TRBD1. This CDR3 region has 14 residues. CDR1 is SGHRS, CDR2 YFSETQ, per germline. Unmatched junction bases numbered 2, after V lost 4 bases and J lost 1 base. CDR3 in amino acids: CASSRTGVQETQYF. In DNA form, the CDR3 reads TGCGCCAGCAGCAGGACAGGGGTCCAAGAGACCCAGTACTTC.

This clone turned up a few times. The gene calls are TRBV6-7 and TRBJ2-3, with 8 bases fitting TRBD2. TRBV6-7 is marked as an open reading frame, function uncertain. This CDR3 contains 18 residues. Unmatched junction bases numbered 16, after V lost 0 bases and J lost 8 bases. For the CDR3, the DNA is TGTGCCAGCAGTTACTCGTGGGGATTAGCGGGAACCTCGTGTACGCAGTATTTT. Translation gives CASSYSWGLAGTSCTQYF.

On this clone: Other DNA sequences within the sample encode an identical CDR3. The genes are TRBV28 and TRBJ2-7; D ambiguous. This CDR3 has 11 residues. Germline V gene lookup returns CDR1 MDHEN and CDR2 SYDVKM. Trimming stripped 3 bases from V and 4 bases from J, with 4 bases between. CDR3 sequence reads: CASSLGYEQYF. In DNA form, the CDR3 reads TGTGCCAGCAGTTTGGGATACGAGCAGTACTTC. The full variable domain, completed using reference TRBV28 and TRBJ2-7, is DVKVTQSSRYLVKRTGEKVFLECVQDMDHENMFWYRQDPGLGLRLIYFSYDVKMKEKGDIPEGYSVSREKKERFSLILESASTNQTSMYLCASSLGYEQYFGPGTRLTVT.

The J gene is TRBJ1-1, the V gene TRBV18, with D perhaps TRBD1 (5 bases). CDR3 length equals 16 residues. Trimming took off 3 bases at V and 0 bases at J, with 14 bases between the two ends. Germline V lookup: CDR1 KGHSH, CDR2 LQKENI. For the CDR3, the DNA is TGTGCCAGCTCACCTCAGGGAATCCGGATGAACACTGAAGCTTTCTTT. It encodes CASSPQGIRMNTEAFF.

This rearrangement joins TRBV19 to TRBJ2-7; weak D call: TRBD2 (5 bases). The CDR3 has 16 amino acids. Germline V CDR1 and CDR2: LNHDA, SQIVND (reference sequence). The germline V and J ends were trimmed by 4 bases and 3 bases, with 19 bases remaining between them. The CDR3 here is CASSNRQNSAYYEQYF. For the CDR3, the DNA is TGTGCCAGTAGTAACCGCCAGAATAGCGCCTACTACGAGCAGTACTTC.

J is TRBJ1-4 and V is TRBV6-5, with D unresolved. Germline V gene lookup returns CDR1 MNHEY and CDR2 SVGAGI. V was pared by 7 bases and J by 8 bases, with 14 bases between. The CDR3 has 13 residues. CDR3 bases: TGTGCCAGCAACACCGGGGAGGGAGAAAAACTGTTTTTT. As protein: CASNTGEGEKLFF.

The chain is built from TRBV19 and TRBJ1-5; TRBD1 is a possible D gene (5 bases). CDR3 length: 16 amino acids. Looked up from germline, CDR1 is LNHDA and CDR2 is SQIVND (reference sequence). The ends were cut back, 1 base at V and 7 bases at J, with 17 bases in the middle. The CDR3 region has the DNA TGTGCCAGTAGTATAGTTGGGCAGGGCGAGAAACAGCCCCAGCATTTT. Translated, it gives CASSIVGQGEKQPQHF.

This chain joins TRBV7-3 and TRBJ2-1; D uncertain. The germline V gene encodes CDR1 SGHTA and CDR2 FQGTGA. This CDR3 comprises 13 residues. V lost 1 base and J lost 5, with 6 bases in between. The CDR3 loop reads CASSLSKDNEQFF. The CDR3 bases are TGTGCCAGCAGCTTAAGTAAAGACAATGAGCAGTTCTTC.

V usage is TRBV27 and J usage is TRBJ1-3, with D tentatively TRBD1 (6 bases). Germline values: CDR1 MNHEY, CDR2 SMNVEV (reference sequence). The CDR3 length is 15 residues. V lost 5 bases to trimming and J lost 3 bases, with 14 bases between them. The CDR3 nucleotides read TGTGCCAGCAGTAGACAGGCGGTACGTGGAAACACCATATATTTT. Translation: CASSRQAVRGNTIYF.

This sequence joins TRBV25-1 and TRBJ1-5; unclear D gene. The germline V and J ends were trimmed by 4 bases and 7 bases, with 11 bases remaining between them. The CDR3 loop spans 13 amino acids. Germline CDR1 MGHDK, CDR2 SYGVNS. The CDR3 DNA is TGTGCCAGCAGTGCCGACCCCAGCCAGCCCCAGCATTTT. Encoded protein: CASSADPSQPQHF.

The chain uses TRBV6-5 and TRBJ2-1; TRBD2 might be the D (5 bases). The CDR3 runs 13 residues. Germline V gives CDR1 MNHEY, CDR2 SVGAGI. The ends were cut back, 0 bases at V and 7 bases at J, with 7 bases in the middle. This CDR3 reads CASSYSDLNEQFF. CDR3 nucleotide sequence: TGTGCCAGCAGTTACTCGGACTTGAATGAGCAGTTCTTC.

This chain links TRBV28 with TRBJ2-3; a weak D match, TRBD1 (5 bases). V was clipped by 6 bases and J by 3 bases, with 22 bases between them. The germline V gene encodes CDR1 MDHEN and CDR2 SYDVKM. The CDR3 is made up of 17 amino acids. The CDR3: CASSHLTSLKGTDTQYF. The CDR3 bases are TGTGCCAGCAGCCACCTGACGAGCCTCAAGGGGACAGATACGCAGTATTTT.

A note on this clone: The same CDR3 can be traced to other DNA sequences in this sample. The chain joins TRBV12-3 or TRBV12-4 to TRBJ2-7; a possible D gene is TRBD1 (5 bases). V was trimmed by 1 base and J by 4 bases, leaving 5 bases between them. This CDR3 is 12 amino acids long. DNA of the CDR3: TGTGCCAGCAGTTTAGGACAGTACGAGCAGTACTTC. It translates to CASSLGQYEQYF.

V and J are TRBV4-3 and TRBJ1-2; tentatively, D is TRBD1 (5 bases). Germline CDR1 and CDR2: LGHNA and YSLEER. The CDR3 sequence is 11 residues long. Trimming stripped 6 bases from V and 8 bases from J, with 10 bases between. The CDR3 nucleotides are TGCGCCAGCAGTCAGGGTGCCGGCTACACCTTC. Translated, it gives CASSQGAGYTF.

This chain joins TRBV10-3 and TRBJ1-5, with D unclear. V lost 2 bases and J 5 bases, leaving 7 bases between the germline ends. The CDR3 runs 13 residues. CDR1 is ENHRY and CDR2 is SYGVKD in the germline V gene. The CDR3 loop is CAISESTDQPQHF. The CDR3 DNA reads TGTGCCATCAGTGAGAGTACCGATCAGCCCCAGCATTTT.